This T cell receptor beta chain emerged from a study of T cell responses to AZD1222 COVID-19 vaccine. This clone was seen more than once but under ten times. V was pared by 2 bases and J by 9 bases, with 9 bases of the junction left unmatched. Germline loops: CDR1 WSHSY, CDR2 SAAADI. The CDR3 contains 15 residues. The method was immunoSEQ multiplex PCR; TCRdb's version includes in-frame clones alone and lacks a portion of them. The table includes fewer than 150,000 clones, approximately 91% detected once. The sequence was collected from an adult in good health. Sequenced material: peripheral blood, taken on day 0 of AZD1222 vaccination. The chain recombines TRBV10-2 with TRBJ2-1; TRBD2 agrees at 8 bases. The CDR3 sequence is CASSERGSRGGEQFF. Written as DNA, the CDR3 is TGCGCCAGCAGTGAGCGGGGCTCCCGGGGGGGTGAGCAGTTCTTC.